The rows below give T cell receptor beta chains drawn from one sample of a study of CD8 T cells in Susac syndrome. TCRdb passed the immunoSEQ multiplex PCR reads through MiXCR, listing each CDR3 protein once. The sample includes some 97,000 distinct CDR3 sequences, approximately 95% of them seen just once. Sequencing was performed on CD8+ T cells from PBMCs. The receptors originated from a human donor with Susac syndrome. CDR3s include the opening cysteine and the closing phenylalanine or tryptophan. Each record gives: J gene, V gene, clone size, D gene, CDR3 protein, CDR3 DNA. The D gene is left open where the match is weak. A clone size is listed for some rows: how often the clone was seen (once, few, many), or a class if it is expanded.

>TRBJ2-2|TRBV24-1|NA|TRBD1
CATRGTGDTGELFF
TGTGCCACCAGAGGGACAGGGGATACCGGGGAGCTGTTTTTT
>TRBJ1-5|TRBV24-1|NA|NA
CATSDFKGGDQPQHF
TGTGCCACCAGTGATTTTAAGGGCGGGGATCAGCCCCAGCATTTT
>TRBJ2-5|TRBV29-1|NA|TRBD1
CSHPGQGGSETQYF
TGCAGCCACCCGGGACAGGGTGGGTCGGAGACCCAGTACTTC
>TRBJ2-1|TRBV6-5|NA|TRBD2
CASMGLAGNNEQFF
TGTGCCAGCATGGGGCTAGCGGGGAACAATGAGCAGTTCTTC
>TRBJ1-4|TRBV3-1|NA|NA
CASSQERREKLFF
TGTGCCAGCAGCCAAGAACGAAGAGAAAAACTGTTTTTT
>TRBJ2-3|TRBV3-1|NA|NA
CASSQGVSGHTDTQYF
TGTGCCAGCAGCCAAGGGGTAAGCGGCCACACAGATACGCAGTATTTT
>TRBJ1-1|TRBV29-1|NA|NA
CSATTVNTEAFF
TGCAGCGCCACGACGGTGAACACTGAAGCTTTCTTT
>TRBJ2-4|TRBV28|NA|TRBD2
CASSLGLAGDGKNIQYF
TGTGCCAGCAGTTTAGGACTAGCGGGAGACGGCAAAAACATTCAGTACTTC
>TRBJ1-6|TRBV5-1|NA|NA
CASSLQGPNSPLHF
TGCGCCAGCAGCTTGCAGGGACCCAATTCACCCCTCCACTTT
>TRBJ2-5|TRBV5-4|NA|NA
CASSQYAGSVETQYF
TGTGCCAGCAGCCAGTATGCGGGGTCGGTGGAGACCCAGTACTTC
>TRBJ1-2|TRBV18|once|NA
CASSPQGSGYTF
TGTGCCAGCTCACCACAAGGGAGCGGCTACACCTTC
>TRBJ2-7|TRBV29-1|NA|NA
CSVENPAYEQYF
TGCAGCGTTGAGAACCCAGCCTACGAGCAGTACTTC
>TRBJ2-7|TRBV2|once|TRBD2
CASSGTSGSGTYEQYF
TGTGCCAGCAGTGGGACTAGCGGGAGCGGGACCTACGAGCAGTACTTC
>TRBJ2-5|TRBV3-1|NA|NA
CASSSLGQETQYF
TGTGCCAGCAGCTCCCTTGGCCAAGAGACCCAGTACTTC
>TRBJ2-7|TRBV7-2|once|TRBD1
CASSQVGTGHYEQYF
TGTGCCAGCAGCCAGGTGGGGACAGGGCACTACGAGCAGTACTTC
>TRBJ2-7|TRBV2|NA|TRBD2
CATALADNYEQYF
TGTGCCACCGCTCTAGCGGATAACTACGAGCAGTACTTC
>TRBJ2-5|TRBV6-5|few|TRBD2
CASSSDPGLAGRAQYF
TGTGCCAGCAGTTCGGACCCCGGACTAGCGGGAAGGGCCCAGTACTTC
>TRBJ2-7|TRBV12-3/TRBV12-4|NA|TRBD2
CASTQGGGTYEQYF
TGTGCCAGCACCCAAGGCGGGGGGACCTACGAGCAGTACTTC
>TRBJ1-2|TRBV27|once|TRBD1
CASSRGQAGLYTF
TGTGCCAGCAGTAGGGGACAGGCTGGTTTGTACACCTTC
>TRBJ2-3|TRBV9|NA|TRBD1
CASSETGRTDTQYF
TGTGCCAGCAGCGAGACAGGGAGAACAGATACGCAGTATTTT
>TRBJ1-6|TRBV23-1|NA|NA
CARRLGSLHF
TGCGCCAGGAGGTTGGGGAGTCTCCACTTT